The 16 T cell receptor beta chains presented below share a single source sample, sequenced in a study of blood T cell repertoires in COVID-19 (dated by TCRdb to 2018 to 2021). Libraries were built with the immunoSEQ multiplex PCR assay. Here the immuneACCESS table is served through TCRdb, limited to in-frame sequences with V and J called. Missing clones are a known gap in these copies; in checked studies unresolved V genes cover under half, and the rest lacks a known reason. The sample table records some 110,000 clones; about 89% of these occur just once. The top ten clones comprise approximately 5.1% of the sample. Sequenced sample: peripheral blood. The receptor set was obtained from a human donor in a cohort sampled during active COVID-19.

The chain joins TRBV4-3 to TRBJ1-2; 8 bases map to TRBD1. Germline CDR1 LGHNA, CDR2 YSLEER. This CDR3 has 15 amino acids. V dropped 0 bases and J dropped 3; count of bases not matched to a gene: 3. CDR3 amino acids: CASSQDKDRDYGYTF. In DNA form, the CDR3 reads TGCGCCAGCAGCCAAGACAAGGACAGGGACTATGGCTACACCTTC.

The V gene is TRBV7-3, the J gene TRBJ2-3, with 7 bases fitting TRBD2. V lost 5 bases to trimming and J lost 8 bases; unmatched junction nucleotides: 13. CDR1 and CDR2 from the germline V gene are SGHTA and FQGTGA. This CDR3 comprises 15 residues. This CDR3 reads CASSPEWGGSSTQYF. The DNA of the CDR3 is TGTGCCAGCAGCCCCGAGTGGGGGGGAAGCAGTACGCAGTATTTT.

The CDR3 loop is CSVEGQPSYNEQFF. CDR3 in DNA: TGCAGCGTTGAGGGCCAACCTTCCTACAATGAGCAGTTCTTC. The chain employs TRBV29-1 and TRBJ2-1; D is uncertain. CDR1 is SQVTM, CDR2 ANQGSEA, per germline. V was clipped by 3 bases and J by 1 base, with 10 bases between them. The CDR3 covers 14 residues.

The V call is TRBV27, the J call TRBJ1-1; possibly TRBD1 for D (5 bases). The CDR3 has 13 amino acids. V was clipped by 5 bases and J by 7 bases, with 14 bases between them. In germline, CDR1 is MNHEY, CDR2 SMNVEV (reference sequence). The CDR3, as DNA: TGTGCCAGCAGTCCCCTGGGGGGGATTGAAGCTTTCTTT. This sequence encodes CASSPLGGIEAFF.

The chain carries TRBV5-1 and TRBJ2-7, with D uncertain. Germline values: CDR1 SGHRS, CDR2 YFSETQ. The CDR3 covers 13 residues. Trimming cost V 0 bases and J 3 bases, with 7 bases left between them. CDR3 in amino acids: CASSLAQRYEQYF. CDR3 nucleotide sequence: TGCGCCAGCAGCTTGGCCCAGCGCTACGAGCAGTACTTC.

The V call is TRBV18, the J call TRBJ2-5; D may be TRBD1 (6 bases). This CDR3 is built from 16 residues. The germline V gene encodes CDR1 KGHSH and CDR2 LQKENI. V was clipped by 3 bases and J by 3 bases, with 17 bases between them. The CDR3 coding sequence is TGTGCCAGCTCACCCTATCTCTCGGACAGCGAAGAGACCCAGTACTTC. Translating it yields CASSPYLSDSEETQYF.

This chain joins TRBV15 and TRBJ2-7; D may be TRBD2 (6 bases). Germline CDR1 and CDR2: LNHNV and YYDKDF (reference sequence). The length of the CDR3 is 16 residues. V was cut by 2 bases and J by 5 bases, with 19 bases left in between. The CDR3 coding sequence is TGTGCCACCAGCAGACGACACCGAACTAGCATCCACGAGCAGTACTTC. Residues: CATSRRHRTSIHEQYF. Full variable domain (missing parts from reference TRBV15 and TRBJ2-7): DAMVIQNPRYQVTQFGKPVTLSCSQTLNHNVMYWYQQKSSQAPKLLFHYYDKDFNNEADTPDNFQSRRPNTSFCFLDIRSPGLGDTAMYLCATSRRHRTSIHEQYFGPGTRLTVT.

The V and J genes are TRBV11-3 and TRBJ2-3; 8 bases fit TRBD1. V lost 1 base and J lost 5; bases outside the gene matches: 2. The CDR3 loop spans 14 amino acids. The germline V gene has CDR1 SGHNT and CDR2 YENEEA. This chain's CDR3 is CASSLGQGQDTQYF. DNA of the CDR3: TGTGCCAGCAGCTTAGGACAGGGGCAAGATACGCAGTATTTT.

This clone was counted only a few times. The gene calls are TRBV19 and TRBJ1-1; possibly TRBD1 for D (6 bases). V lost 8 bases and J lost 5, with 21 bases in between. The CDR3 loop spans 15 amino acids. CDR1 and CDR2 (germline): LNHDA, SQIVND (reference sequence). The CDR3 is CASRLSRGAGTEAFF. CDR3 DNA sequence: TGTGCCAGTCGATTAAGCCGGGGGGCCGGAACTGAAGCTTTCTTT.

The chain links TRBV6-2 or TRBV6-3 to TRBJ2-3, with 13 bases matching TRBD2. Per the germline V gene, CDR1 is MNHEY and CDR2 is SVGEGT. Trimming at V came to 5 bases and at J to 7 bases, leaving 3 bases not matched to a gene. CDR3 length: 14 residues. The CDR3 DNA follows: TGTGCCAGCAGTCGGACTAGCGGGGGCAATACGCAGTATTTT. It is translated as CASSRTSGGNTQYF.

This chain connects TRBV10-3 to TRBJ2-7; 9 bases are a match to TRBD1. The J segment lost 2 bases and the V segment lost 6 bases, leaving 5 bases of the junction unmatched. The CDR3 consists of 14 residues. Germline-derived CDR1 and CDR2 are ENHRY and SYGVKD. The CDR3 reads CAISSGTGPYEQYF. The CDR3, as DNA: TGTGCCATCAGCTCCGGGACAGGGCCCTACGAGCAGTACTTC.

V usage is TRBV5-5 and J usage is TRBJ1-6; 7 bases map to TRBD1. The germline V gene encodes CDR1 SGHKS and CDR2 YYEKEE (reference sequence). This CDR3 is 16 amino acids long. V dropped 5 bases and J dropped 6; count of bases not matched to a gene: 11. The chain's CDR3 is CASSFPRQGTNSPLHF. For the CDR3, the DNA is TGTGCCAGCAGTTTCCCCCGACAGGGAACTAATTCACCCCTCCACTTT.

This clone was seen just once. V and J are TRBV11-2 and TRBJ2-7; 8 nucleotides line up with TRBD1. Germline V gives CDR1 SGHAT, CDR2 FQNNGV. The CDR3 loop spans 16 amino acids. After removal of 0 bases from V and 4 bases from J, the junction contained 8 bases not matched to a gene. The CDR3 reads CASSLDPRQGIYEQYF. The CDR3 nucleotides are TGTGCCAGCAGCTTAGACCCCCGACAGGGGATTTACGAGCAGTACTTC.

The chain recombines TRBV6-5 with TRBJ1-3; D is ambiguous. Trimming removed 0 bases from V and 0 bases from J, with 6 bases in between. The CDR3 has 15 amino acids. Per germline, CDR1 MNHEY and CDR2 SVGAGI. CDR3 region: CASSYSTSSGNTIYF. CDR3 nucleotides: TGTGCCAGCAGTTACTCGACAAGCTCTGGAAACACCATATATTTT.

The chain links TRBV29-1 to TRBJ1-1; possibly TRBD1 for D (5 bases). Trimming left V 5 bases short and J 1 base short, with 11 bases between. The germline V gene encodes CDR1 SQVTM and CDR2 ANQGSEA. CDR3 size: 13 residues. CDR3 region: CSVRQGGNTEAFF. DNA of the CDR3: TGCAGCGTTCGTCAGGGAGGGAACACTGAAGCTTTCTTT.

The J gene is TRBJ2-1, the V gene TRBV28, with D perhaps matching TRBD2 (6 bases). This CDR3 has 12 residues. V lost 6 bases to trimming and J lost 8 bases, with 11 bases between them. Per germline, CDR1 MDHEN and CDR2 SYDVKM. CDR3 nucleotide sequence: TGTGCCAGCAGCTGGGGGGTGGATGAGCAGTTCTTC. Translation: CASSWGVDEQFF.